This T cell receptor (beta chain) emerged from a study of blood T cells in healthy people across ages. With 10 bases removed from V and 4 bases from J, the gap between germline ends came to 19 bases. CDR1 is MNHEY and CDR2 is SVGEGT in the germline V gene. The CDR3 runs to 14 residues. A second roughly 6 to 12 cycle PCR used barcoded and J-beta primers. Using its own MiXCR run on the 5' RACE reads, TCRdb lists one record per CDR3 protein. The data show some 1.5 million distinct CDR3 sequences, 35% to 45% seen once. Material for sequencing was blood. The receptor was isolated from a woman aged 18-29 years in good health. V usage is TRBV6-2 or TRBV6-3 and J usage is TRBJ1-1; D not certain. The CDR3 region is CATMDGFLSTEAFF. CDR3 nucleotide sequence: TGTGCCACCATGGATGGGTTCTTGAGCACTGAAGCTTTCTTT.